This T cell receptor beta chain is drawn from a study of OX40 agonist ivuxolimab in advanced cancers. A note on the overall study: Ivuxolimab, which targeted the costimulatory receptor OX40 (CD134), was an agonistic, fully human IgG2 monoclonal antibody. The dose-escalation cohort was over 70% male with a mean age of approximately 60 years, ranging from roughly 20 to 80. Partial responses occurred in three dose-escalation patients, of whom one had hepatocellular carcinoma and two had cutaneous melanoma. The point of sequencing TCRbeta in the periphery was to test whether ivuxolimab changed TCR sequence diversity and drove clonal T-cell expansion. Of the roughly 54 dose-escalation patients, hepatocellular carcinoma was present in roughly 19, melanoma in approximately 15, renal cell carcinoma in 9 and head and neck cancer in 9. Intravenous ivuxolimab was administered to patients every 2 weeks at six dose levels: 0.01, 0.1, 0.3, 1.5, 3 and 10 mg/kg. The paper describes the monotherapy dose-escalation part (N of about 54 patients) of the phase I trial of ivuxolimab. Prior anti-PD-1, anti-PD-L1 or anti-CTLA-4 therapy was permitted, and checkpoint inhibitors had been received by around 39% of dose-escalation patients.

The trial excluded patients who had a history of autoimmune disease or were on systemic immunosuppression. Peripheral blood for TCR sequencing was collected from all dose cohorts at baseline, on cycle 4 day 1, and on cycle 7 day 1. Samples were obtained from an open-label, multicenter, first-in-human phase I dose-escalation trial of ivuxolimab. Adults with locally advanced or metastatic melanoma, renal cell, hepatocellular, or head and neck squamous cell carcinoma were enrolled in the trial. Before TCR sequencing, CD4+ and CD8+ T cells were separately sorted from peripheral blood. V loses 6 bases at its end and J loses 1 base; junction bases beyond the gene matches: 6. The germline V gene gives CDR1 as KGHSH and CDR2 as LQKENI. From the cysteine up to the phenylalanine, the CDR3 has a length of 15 residues. Kept here is only the CDR3 DNA, which spans 45 bases and is read in frame from base 1. For sequencing of the TCRbeta CDR3 region, genomic DNA was extracted from the sorted cells. The immunoSEQ Assay was used to sequence the TCRbeta CDR3 regions. TCRdb stores this immuneACCESS table with in-frame sequences only. Part of the clones is absent; in the studies checked, under half of the shortfall reflects unresolved V genes, and no reason is known for the rest. The sample table holds around 76,000 clones, of which over 70% were seen once. In total, the top ten clones hold nearly 0.55% of the sample.

Results the study describes overall, beyond this receptor: At doses of 0.1 to 3.0 mg/kg, clonal expansion of both CD4+ and CD8+ T cells in blood was seen between baseline and week 6. Low levels of normalized T-cell clonal expansion were also seen in some nonresponding patients. The antigen specificity of the peripheral T cells that underwent clonal expansion was not determined. After ivuxolimab, more expanded clones were found on average in CD8+ T cells than in CD4+ T cells. In the 0.1-3.0 mg/kg groups, partial responders had among the lowest normalized peripheral clonal expansion, particularly in CD8+ T cells.

As for this clone: This receptor's antigen is unknown. The input lacks base qualities; no much larger clone sits a single base away.

The chain joins TRBV18 to TRBJ2-3, with 8 bases in between that match TRBD1. This sequence originates from an adult with an advanced solid tumor such as melanoma, head and neck, liver or kidney cancer. Sequencing used CD4+ or CD8+ T cells sorted from blood, obtained in a trial of the OX40 agonist ivuxolimab. CDR3 loop: CASSVNRGGTDTQYF. In nucleotide form, the sequence is TGTGCCAGCTCGGTAAACAGGGGGGGCACAGATACGCAGTATTTT.